This paragraph reports one T cell receptor (beta chain). Its recognized antigen is unknown. Base qualities are missing; no much larger clone stands one base away. TCRbeta CDR3 regions were amplified from genomic DNA using the immunoSEQ Assay, a bias-controlled multiplex PCR. In the original analysis: The number of nucleated cells in each sample was estimated by amplification of reference gene primers within the assay. To quantify the absolute abundance of each unique TCRbeta CDR3 rearrangement, sequence reads were collapsed and filtered. Productive Simpson clonality was computed per sample as the square root of Simpson's diversity index over productive rearrangements. In its TCRdb copy, this immuneACCESS table keeps in-frame sequences only and misses some clones. Where compared with another copy, unresolved V genes explain less than half of these, and the others have no known cause. Clone size and V and J calls were adopted from that table, with D and trimming inferred from the DNA. The sample includes about 480,000 clones, with roughly 90% observed a single time. About 4.5% of the sample comes from the top ten.

This entry belongs to a study of blood T cell repertoires in COVID-19 (dated by TCRdb to the early 2020s). As for the study more broadly: Samples covering the acute and convalescent phases of COVID-19 were provided by collaborators in the United States, Italy and Spain. The material from the prospective study consisted of cDNA or gDNA derived from T cells, B-cell-depleted T cells, or PBMCs. The dataset comprised deeply sampled blood TCRbeta repertoires from subjects exposed to, actively infected with, or recovered from COVID-19. A freely available public database, intended as a resource for researchers studying the immune response to SARS-CoV-2, is where the repertoires were released. The samples were drawn from two sources: the first 160 participants of the ongoing ImmuneRACE study, and 1,000 to 1,500 subjects contributed by 6 global collaborators. A de-identified subject ID, COVID-19 status, age in years and sex were almost always included in the sample metadata. Where HLA class I and class II types were available, the types were taken from metadata supplied by the sample provider, not from assay-based typing.

Trimming accounts for 3 bases at V and 6 bases at J, while the number of junction bases matched to no gene is 8. The CDR1 and CDR2 encoded by the germline V gene are SGHRS and YFSETQ. Spanning cysteine to phenylalanine, the CDR3 consists of 15 amino acids. The kept DNA is CDR3 alone, 45 bases in frame from the first base. The collaborating institutions used their own protocols to collect whole blood in K2EDTA tubes. For TCRbeta analysis, collaborators shipped samples in one of three forms: frozen whole blood, isolated PBMCs, or DNA extracted from either of those sample types. What the research found in general, with its limitations: How much clinical and demographic metadata was included differed by source and by participant, and the metadata was provided uncurated.

The rearrangement combines TRBV5-1 with TRBJ2-4; 8 central nucleotides agree with TRBD1. This TCR came from a woman aged 25-40 years with acute or convalescent COVID-19. The sample was peripheral blood. The nucleotide sequence reads as follows: TGCGCCAGCAGCTATACCCCGGGACAGGCAAACATTCAGTACTTC. This sequence encodes CASSYTPGQANIQYF.